This TCR beta chain originates from a study of shared clonotypes between healthy human individuals. Study outcomes and limitations: Limitation of the genetic and exposure-history diversity represented came from the few donors.

Every subset's genomic DNA went evenly onto several immunoSEQ plates. Sequencing was performed with immunoSEQ multiplex PCR; in TCRdb, only in-frame clones are kept and a portion is missing. The data contain some 320,000 clones, roughly 84% of them singletons. Each CD8 memory set brought CD45RO+ cells together with CCR7-negative CD45RA+ TemRA cells. Notes on this clone: The antigen is undetermined.

CDR3 length equals 15 residues. Germline-derived CDR1 and CDR2 are SGHAT and FQNNGV. V was trimmed by 7 bases and J by 0 bases, leaving 13 bases between them. The source of this sequence is a man aged 18 to 29 in good health. The V and J genes are TRBV11-2 and TRBJ1-3; a weak D match, TRBD1 (6 bases). Sequenced: memory CD8+ T cells sorted from blood. The subset was: CD45RO+ cells pooled with CCR7-negative TemRA cells. The DNA of the CDR3 is TGTGCCAGCACCCCAGACAGGACCTCTGGAAACACCATATATTTT. Protein: CASTPDRTSGNTIYF.